This TCR beta chain originates from a study of shared clonotypes between healthy human individuals. It was at deep level that the assay was run. Produced via immunoSEQ multiplex PCR; TCRdb's table is partial and in-frame only. The sample contains approximately 740,000 clones, approximately 79% of which appear only once. Germline V CDR1 and CDR2: GTSNPN, SVGIG (reference sequence). The length of the CDR3 is 11 residues. V lost 5 bases, J lost 5 bases, and 6 bases lay in between. In its sample, this clone was seen a few times. The source of this sequence is a woman in her thirties in good health. The sequenced sample consisted of memory CD4+ T cells sorted from blood. Subset denoted: CD45RA-negative fraction. The chain uses TRBV30 and TRBJ1-4; D call uncertain. CDR3 sequence: CAWGRNEKLFF. The CDR3 bases are TGTGCCTGGGGGCGGAATGAAAAACTGTTTTTT.